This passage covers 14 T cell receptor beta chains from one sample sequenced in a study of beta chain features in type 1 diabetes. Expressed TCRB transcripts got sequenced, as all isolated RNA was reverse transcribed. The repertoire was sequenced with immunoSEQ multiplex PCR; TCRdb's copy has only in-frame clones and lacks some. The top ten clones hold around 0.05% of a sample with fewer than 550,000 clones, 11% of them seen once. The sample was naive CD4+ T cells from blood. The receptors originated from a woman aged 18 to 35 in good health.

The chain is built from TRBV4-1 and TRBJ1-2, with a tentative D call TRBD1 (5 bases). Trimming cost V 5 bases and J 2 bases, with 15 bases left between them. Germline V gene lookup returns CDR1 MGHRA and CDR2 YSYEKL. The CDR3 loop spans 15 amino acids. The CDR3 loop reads CASSSRQYSNYGYTF. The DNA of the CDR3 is TGCGCCAGCAGCTCAAGACAGTACTCAAACTATGGCTACACCTTC.

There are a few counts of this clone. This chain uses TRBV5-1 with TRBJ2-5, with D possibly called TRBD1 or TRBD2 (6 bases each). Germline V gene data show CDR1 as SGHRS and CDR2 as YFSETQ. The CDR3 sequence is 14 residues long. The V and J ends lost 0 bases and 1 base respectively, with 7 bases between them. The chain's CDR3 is CASSLAGAQETQYF. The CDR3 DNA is TGCGCCAGCAGCTTGGCGGGGGCCCAAGAGACCCAGTACTTC.

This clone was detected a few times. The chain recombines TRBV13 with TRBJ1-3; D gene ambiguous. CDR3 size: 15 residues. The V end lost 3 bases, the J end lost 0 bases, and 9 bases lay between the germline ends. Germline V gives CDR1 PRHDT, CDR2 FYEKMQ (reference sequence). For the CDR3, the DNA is TGTGCCAGCAGCTTGGGAGGCGCCTCTGGAAACACCATATATTTT. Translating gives CASSLGGASGNTIYF.

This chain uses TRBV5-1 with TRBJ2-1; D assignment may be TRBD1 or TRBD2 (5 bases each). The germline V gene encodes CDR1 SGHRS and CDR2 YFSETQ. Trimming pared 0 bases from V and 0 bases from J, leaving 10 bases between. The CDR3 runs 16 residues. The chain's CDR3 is CASSLAGTPSYNEQFF. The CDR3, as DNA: TGCGCCAGCAGCTTGGCCGGGACCCCCTCCTACAATGAGCAGTTCTTC.

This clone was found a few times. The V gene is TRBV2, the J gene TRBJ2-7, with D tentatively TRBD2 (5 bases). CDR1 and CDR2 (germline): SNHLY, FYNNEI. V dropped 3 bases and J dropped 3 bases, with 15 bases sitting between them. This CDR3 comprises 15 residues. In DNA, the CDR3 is TGTGCCAGCAGTGAGCGAGGGCACCGGGGCTACGAGCAGTACTTC. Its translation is CASSERGHRGYEQYF.

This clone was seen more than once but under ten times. CDR3 nucleotide sequence: TGTGCCAGCATGACGGGCCTGCTTAGCACAGATACGCAGTATTTT. Translation: CASMTGLLSTDTQYF. The chain couples TRBV27 to TRBJ2-3; D is undetermined. V dropped 7 bases and J dropped 0 bases, with 14 bases sitting between them. Germline lookup yields CDR1 MNHEY and CDR2 SMNVEV (reference sequence). This CDR3 contains 15 residues.

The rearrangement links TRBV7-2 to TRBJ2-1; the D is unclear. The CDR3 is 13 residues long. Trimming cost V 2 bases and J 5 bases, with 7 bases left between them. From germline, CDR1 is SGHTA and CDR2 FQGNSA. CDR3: CASSLIRNNEQFF. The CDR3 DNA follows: TGTGCCAGCAGCTTAATCCGGAACAATGAGCAGTTCTTC.

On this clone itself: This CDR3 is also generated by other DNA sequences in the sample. In nucleotides, the CDR3 is TGCAGCGTTGACCAGACTGGTACCTACGAGCAGTACTTC. Its translation: CSVDQTGTYEQYF. The rearrangement uses TRBV29-1 and TRBJ2-7; D remains unclear. The V gene's germline CDR1 is SQVTM and CDR2 ANQGSEA. Trimming pared 3 bases from V and 2 bases from J, leaving 11 bases between. The CDR3 is 13 residues long.

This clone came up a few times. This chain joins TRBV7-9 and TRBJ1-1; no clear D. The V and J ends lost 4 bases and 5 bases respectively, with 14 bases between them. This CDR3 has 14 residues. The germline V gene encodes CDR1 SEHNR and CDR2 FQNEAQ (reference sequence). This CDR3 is CASSSQFPGTEAFF. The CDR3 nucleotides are TGTGCCAGCAGCTCACAGTTTCCCGGGACTGAAGCTTTCTTT.

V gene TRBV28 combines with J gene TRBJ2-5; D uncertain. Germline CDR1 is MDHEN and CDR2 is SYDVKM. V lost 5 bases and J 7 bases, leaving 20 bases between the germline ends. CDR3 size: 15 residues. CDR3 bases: TGTGCCAGCAGTCTGCCCGCGTACGAGCGAAGGACCCAGTACTTC. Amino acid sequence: CASSLPAYERRTQYF.

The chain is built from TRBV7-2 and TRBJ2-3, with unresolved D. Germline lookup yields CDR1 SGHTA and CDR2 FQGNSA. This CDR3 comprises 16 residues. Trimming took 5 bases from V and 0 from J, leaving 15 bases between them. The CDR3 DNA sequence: TGTGCCAGCAGCCCGACTCCAAACCCTAGCACAGATACGCAGTATTTT. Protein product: CASSPTPNPSTDTQYF.

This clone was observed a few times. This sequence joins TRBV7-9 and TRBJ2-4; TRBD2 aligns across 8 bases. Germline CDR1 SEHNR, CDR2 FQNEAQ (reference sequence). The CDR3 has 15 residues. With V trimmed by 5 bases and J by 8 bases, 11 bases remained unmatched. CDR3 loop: CASSLVGAGGDIQYF. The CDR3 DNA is TGTGCCAGCAGCCTTGTTGGGGCGGGAGGAGACATTCAGTACTTC.

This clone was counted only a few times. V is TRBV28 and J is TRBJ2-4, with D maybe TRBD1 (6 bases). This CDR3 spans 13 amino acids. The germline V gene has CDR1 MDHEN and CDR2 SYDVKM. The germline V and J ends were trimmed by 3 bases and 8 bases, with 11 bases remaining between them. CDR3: CASSLSRGDIQYF. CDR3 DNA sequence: TGTGCCAGCAGTTTGTCCAGGGGTGACATTCAGTACTTC.

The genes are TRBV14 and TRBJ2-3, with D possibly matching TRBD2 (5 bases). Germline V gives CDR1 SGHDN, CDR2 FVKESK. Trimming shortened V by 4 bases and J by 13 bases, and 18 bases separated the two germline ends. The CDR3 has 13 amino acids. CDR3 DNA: TGTGCCAGCAGCCCGACTGGACTGACCGGCAAGTATTTT. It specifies CASSPTGLTGKYF.